The rows below give T cell receptor beta chains drawn from one sample of a study of blood T cell repertoires in COVID-19. Sequenced by immunoSEQ multiplex PCR; TCRdb stores in-frame clones only, minus some. Among about 100,000 clones, about 77% were seen once, and the ten largest hold approximately 30%. What was sequenced was peripheral blood. The source is a man between 65 and 85 years old with active or convalescent COVID-19. Both conserved end residues are part of each CDR3. The order of the fields is clone size, D gene, V gene, J gene, CDR3 DNA, CDR3 protein. A D gene is named only where the DNA matches it firmly. Clone size is stated in some rows and not others, as once, few, many or a class when expanded.

abundance: NA
d_gene: NA
v_gene: TRBV12-3/TRBV12-4
j_gene: TRBJ2-1
CDR3nt: TGTGCCACCGGCCGGGGAGAGCAGTTCTTC
CDR3aa: CATGRGEQFF

abundance: NA
d_gene: TRBD1
v_gene: TRBV24-1
j_gene: TRBJ2-3
CDR3nt: TGTGCCACCAGGGGGCTTCGAGGGACAGGGCGCACAGATACGCAGTATTTT
CDR3aa: CATRGLRGTGRTDTQYF

abundance: NA
d_gene: TRBD1
v_gene: TRBV15
j_gene: TRBJ1-1
CDR3nt: TGTGCCACCAGCAGAGATTCCAGGGGGACTGAAGCTTTCTTT
CDR3aa: CATSRDSRGTEAFF

abundance: NA
d_gene: NA
v_gene: TRBV2
j_gene: TRBJ2-7
CDR3nt: TGTGCCAGCGACAGGGACTCCCACGAGCAGTACTTC
CDR3aa: CASDRDSHEQYF

abundance: NA
d_gene: NA
v_gene: TRBV11-3
j_gene: TRBJ2-1
CDR3nt: TGTGCCAGCAGCTTAGATGGAGGAGGGGGGGCATACAATGAGCAGTTCTTC
CDR3aa: CASSLDGGGGAYNEQFF

abundance: NA
d_gene: NA
v_gene: TRBV14
j_gene: TRBJ2-1
CDR3nt: TGTGCCAGCAGCCAAGAACCCGGTAACAATGAGCAGTTCTTC
CDR3aa: CASSQEPGNNEQFF

abundance: many
d_gene: TRBD2
v_gene: TRBV14
j_gene: TRBJ2-7
CDR3nt: TGTGCCAGCAGCCCAGATCTAGCGGGTTTCTACGAGCAGTACTTC
CDR3aa: CASSPDLAGFYEQYF

abundance: NA
d_gene: NA
v_gene: TRBV3-1/TRBV3-2
j_gene: TRBJ1-1
CDR3nt: TGTGCCAGCAGCCCGCTCCCCTCCGGGAACACTGAAGCTTTCTTT
CDR3aa: CASSPLPSGNTEAFF

abundance: few
d_gene: TRBD2
v_gene: TRBV7-3
j_gene: TRBJ2-5
CDR3nt: TGTGCCAGCAGCTTTGGCGGGAGGGGCGAGACCCAGTACTTC
CDR3aa: CASSFGGRGETQYF

abundance: NA
d_gene: NA
v_gene: TRBV30
j_gene: TRBJ1-5
CDR3nt: TGTGCCTGGAGTGTACGAACATATAATCAGCCCCAGCATTTT
CDR3aa: CAWSVRTYNQPQHF

abundance: NA
d_gene: NA
v_gene: TRBV12-5
j_gene: TRBJ1-2
CDR3nt: TGTGCTAGTGGTGCCTTGGAGGGGCCAATTGAAAAGTGGATTGGCTACACCTTC
CDR3aa: CASGALEGPIEKWIGYTF

abundance: NA
d_gene: NA
v_gene: TRBV7-6
j_gene: TRBJ2-7
CDR3nt: TGTGCCAGCAGCTCCGACAGTCTAGGGGAGCAGTACTTC
CDR3aa: CASSSDSLGEQYF

abundance: NA
d_gene: NA
v_gene: TRBV6-5
j_gene: TRBJ1-2
CDR3nt: TGTGCCAGCAGTCTTGCAGGGGAAACTTCGTATGGCTACACCTTC
CDR3aa: CASSLAGETSYGYTF